This TCR beta chain derives from a study of cytomegalovirus exposure and HLA in healthy donors. Clones were read by immunoSEQ multiplex PCR, and TCRdb kept only the in-frame ones, dropping some. The table lists over 200,000 clones, roughly 89% of them singletons. The germline V gene encodes CDR1 LGHNA and CDR2 YSLEER. This CDR3 comprises 17 residues. V lost 0 bases and J lost 1, with 16 bases in between. It was the roughly 120-subject validation cohort, separate from the roughly 700-subject first cohort, to which the donors belonged. The rearrangement joins TRBV4-3 to TRBJ2-7, with D possibly matching TRBD1 (6 bases). The source of this sequence is a woman aged 18-35 years in good health and CMV-seronegative. The specimen was PBMCs. The DNA for the CDR3 is TGCGCCAGCAGCCAAGACGGTTGGGGGACACCATCCTACGAGCAGTACTTC. Translation gives CASSQDGWGTPSYEQYF.